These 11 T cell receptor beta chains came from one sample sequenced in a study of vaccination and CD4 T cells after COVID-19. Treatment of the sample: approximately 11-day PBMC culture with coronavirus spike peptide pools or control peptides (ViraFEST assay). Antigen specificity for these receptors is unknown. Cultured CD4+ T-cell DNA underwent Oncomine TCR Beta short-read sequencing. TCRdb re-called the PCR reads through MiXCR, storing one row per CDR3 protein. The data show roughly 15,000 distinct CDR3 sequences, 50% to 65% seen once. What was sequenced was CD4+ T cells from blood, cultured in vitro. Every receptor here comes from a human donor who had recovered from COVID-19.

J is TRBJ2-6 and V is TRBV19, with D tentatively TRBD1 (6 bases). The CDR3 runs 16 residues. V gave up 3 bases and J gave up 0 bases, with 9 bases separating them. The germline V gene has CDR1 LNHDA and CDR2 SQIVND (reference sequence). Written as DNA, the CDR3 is TGTGCCAGTAGTATCGAAGGGGGCTCTGGGGCCAACGTCCTGACTTTC. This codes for CASSIEGGSGANVLTF.

CDR3 nucleotides: TGTGCCAGCCCCCCAGGGGAAGTTCCCAAAGTCCAAACCCTAGAGACCCAGTACTTC. Its translation: CASPPGEVPKVQTLETQYF. The genes are TRBV27 and TRBJ2-5, with D perhaps TRBD1 (6 bases). Trimming left V 8 bases short and J 4 bases short, with 32 bases between. Germline CDR1 and CDR2: MNHEY and SMNVEV (reference sequence). This CDR3 is 19 amino acids long.

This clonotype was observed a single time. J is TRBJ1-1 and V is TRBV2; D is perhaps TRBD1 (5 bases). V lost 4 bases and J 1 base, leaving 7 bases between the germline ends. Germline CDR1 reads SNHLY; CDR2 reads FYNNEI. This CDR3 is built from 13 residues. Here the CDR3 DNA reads TGTGCCAGCAGTGTTGGGGGGAACACTGAAGCTTTCTTT. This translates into CASSVGGNTEAFF.

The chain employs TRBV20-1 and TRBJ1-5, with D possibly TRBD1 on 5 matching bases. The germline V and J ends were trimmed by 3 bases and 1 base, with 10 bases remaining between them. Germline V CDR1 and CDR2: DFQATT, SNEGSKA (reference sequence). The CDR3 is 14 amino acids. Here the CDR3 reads CSASDGASNQPQHF. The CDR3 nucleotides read TGCAGTGCTAGCGATGGGGCGAGCAATCAGCCCCAGCATTTT.

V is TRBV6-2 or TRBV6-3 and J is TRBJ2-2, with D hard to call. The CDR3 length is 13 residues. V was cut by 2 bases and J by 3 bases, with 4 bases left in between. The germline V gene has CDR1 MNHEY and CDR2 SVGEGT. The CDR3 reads CASSYRDTGELFF. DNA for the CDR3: TGTGCCAGCAGTTACAGGGACACCGGGGAGCTGTTTTTT.

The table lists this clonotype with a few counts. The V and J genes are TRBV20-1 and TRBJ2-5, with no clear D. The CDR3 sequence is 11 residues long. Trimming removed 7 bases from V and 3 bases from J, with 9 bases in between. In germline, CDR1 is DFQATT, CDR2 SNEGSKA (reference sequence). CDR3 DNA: TGCAGTGGAGGATTCGAAGAGACCCAGTACTTC. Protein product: CSGGFEETQYF.

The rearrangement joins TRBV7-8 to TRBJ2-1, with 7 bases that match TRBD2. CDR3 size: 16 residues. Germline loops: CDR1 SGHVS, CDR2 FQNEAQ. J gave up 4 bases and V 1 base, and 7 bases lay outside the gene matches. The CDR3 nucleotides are TGTGCCAGCAGCTTAGTTGGGCTAGCGGAGTACAATGAGCAGTTCTTC. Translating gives CASSLVGLAEYNEQFF.

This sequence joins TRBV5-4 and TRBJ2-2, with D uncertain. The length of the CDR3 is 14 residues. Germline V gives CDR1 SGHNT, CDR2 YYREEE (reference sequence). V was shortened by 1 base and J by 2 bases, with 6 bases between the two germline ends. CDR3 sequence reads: CASSLRVNTGELFF. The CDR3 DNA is TGTGCCAGCAGCTTGCGAGTCAACACCGGGGAGCTGTTTTTT.

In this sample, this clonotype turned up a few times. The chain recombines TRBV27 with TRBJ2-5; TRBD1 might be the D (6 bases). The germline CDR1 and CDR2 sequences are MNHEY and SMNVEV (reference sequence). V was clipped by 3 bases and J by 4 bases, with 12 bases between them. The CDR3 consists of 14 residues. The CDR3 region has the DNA TGTGCCAGCAGTTTTTTGGGGGCCACAGAGACCCAGTACTTC. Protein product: CASSFLGATETQYF.

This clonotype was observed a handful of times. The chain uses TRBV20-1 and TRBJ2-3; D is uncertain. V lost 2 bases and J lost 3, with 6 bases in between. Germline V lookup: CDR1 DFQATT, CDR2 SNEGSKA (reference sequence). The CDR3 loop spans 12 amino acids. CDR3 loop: CSARSLTDTQYF. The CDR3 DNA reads TGCAGTGCTAGATCCCTAACAGATACGCAGTATTTT.

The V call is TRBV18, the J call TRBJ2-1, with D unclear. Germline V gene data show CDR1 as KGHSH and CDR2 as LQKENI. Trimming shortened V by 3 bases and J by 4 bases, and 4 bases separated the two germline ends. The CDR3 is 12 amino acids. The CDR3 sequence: CASSPEYNEQFF. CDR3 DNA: TGTGCCAGCTCACCCGAATACAATGAGCAGTTCTTC.